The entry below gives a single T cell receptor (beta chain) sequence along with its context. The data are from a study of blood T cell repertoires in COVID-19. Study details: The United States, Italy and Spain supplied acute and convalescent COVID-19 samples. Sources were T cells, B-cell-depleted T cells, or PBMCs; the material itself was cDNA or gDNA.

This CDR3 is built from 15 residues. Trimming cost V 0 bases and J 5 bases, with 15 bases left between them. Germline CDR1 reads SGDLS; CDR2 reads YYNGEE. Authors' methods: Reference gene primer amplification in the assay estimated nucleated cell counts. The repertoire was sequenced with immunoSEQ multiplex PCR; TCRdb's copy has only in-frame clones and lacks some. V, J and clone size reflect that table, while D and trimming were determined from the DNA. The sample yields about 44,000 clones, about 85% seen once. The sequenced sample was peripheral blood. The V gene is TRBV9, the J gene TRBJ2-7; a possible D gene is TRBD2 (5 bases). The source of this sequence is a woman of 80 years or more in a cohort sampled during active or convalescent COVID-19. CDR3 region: CASSVAPAVLDEQYF. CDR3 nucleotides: TGTGCCAGCAGCGTAGCGCCAGCGGTCTTAGACGAGCAGTACTTC.